This T cell receptor (beta chain) was captured by sequencing in a study of cytomegalovirus exposure and HLA in healthy donors. Regarding the study as a whole: A few V segments could not be told apart, such as TRBV6-2 and TRBV6-3, and were left out. There were reportedly fewer N-insertions in an Asian-associated ancestry cluster than the approximately 670-donor mean, in a later analysis. A previous analysis found most TCR beta V segments productive roughly 87% or roughly 30% of the time.

Researchers ran the PCR with 60 Vbeta and 13 Jbeta primers. Measured with immunoSEQ multiplex PCR; TCRdb has only the in-frame clones, and not every one. The table includes about 140,000 clones, roughly 79% detected once. Notes on this clone: Antigen: not known.

Per the germline V gene, CDR1 is LNHDA and CDR2 is SQIVND (reference sequence). J gave up 4 bases and V 2 bases, and 9 bases lay outside the gene matches. This CDR3 has 17 amino acids. The source of this sequence is a man younger than 45 in good health and CMV-seropositive. Sample: PBMCs. This rearrangement joins TRBV19 to TRBJ2-1; 9 positions agree with TRBD2. CDR3 bases: TGTGCCAGTAGTATAAATCTGGGCGGGAGGGATTACAATGAGCAGTTCTTC. Amino acids: CASSINLGGRDYNEQFF.